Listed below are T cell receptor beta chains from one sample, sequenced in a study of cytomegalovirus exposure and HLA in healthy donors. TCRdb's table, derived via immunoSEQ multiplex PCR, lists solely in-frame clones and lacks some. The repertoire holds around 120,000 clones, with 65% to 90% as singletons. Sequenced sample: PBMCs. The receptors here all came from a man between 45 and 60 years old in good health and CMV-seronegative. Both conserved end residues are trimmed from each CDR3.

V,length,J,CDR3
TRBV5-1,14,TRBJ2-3,ASSTGLAGGTDTQY
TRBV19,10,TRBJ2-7,ASSFGQDEQY
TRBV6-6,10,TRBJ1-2,ASNELNYGYT
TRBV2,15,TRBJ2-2,ASSDQGLAGNTGELF
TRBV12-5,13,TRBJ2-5,ASGLVLAFQETQY
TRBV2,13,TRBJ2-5,ASSQERGGLETQY
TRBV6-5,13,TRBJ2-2,ASSYQRGDTGELF
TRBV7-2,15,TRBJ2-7,ASSLAGLAGRYYEQY
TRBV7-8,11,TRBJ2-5,ASSPRERETQY
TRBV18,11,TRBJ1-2,ASSLQGSTGYT
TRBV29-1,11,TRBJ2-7,SVEGGHSYEQY
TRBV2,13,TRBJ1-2,ASSELTDTNYGYT
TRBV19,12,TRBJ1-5,ASSILSGNQPQH
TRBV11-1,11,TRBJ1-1,ASSYRQGTEAF
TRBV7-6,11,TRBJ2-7,ASSLTTGIEQY
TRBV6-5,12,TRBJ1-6,ASAESSYNSPLH
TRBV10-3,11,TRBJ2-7,AISESVSYEQY
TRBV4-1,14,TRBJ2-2,ASSQRGGRNTGELF
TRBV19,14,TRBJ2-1,ASSTLAGGQYNEQF
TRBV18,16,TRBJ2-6,ASSSLTSGGAGANVLT
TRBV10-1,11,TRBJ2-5,ASSEDREETQY
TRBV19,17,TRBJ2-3,ASSISQLAGGTSTDTQY
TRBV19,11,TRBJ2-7,ASSEIQFYEQY
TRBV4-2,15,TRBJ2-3,ASSQDGGGGAVDTQY
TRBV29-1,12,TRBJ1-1,SAHGGPMNTEAF
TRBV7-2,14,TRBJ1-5,ASSPGTGYSNQPQH
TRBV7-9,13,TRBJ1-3,ASSHDRGSGNTIY
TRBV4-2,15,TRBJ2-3,ASSQAPLAGYTDTQY
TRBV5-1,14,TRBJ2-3,ASSSKQDSETDTQY
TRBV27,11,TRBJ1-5,ASRRLSNQPQH
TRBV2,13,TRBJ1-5,ASAKSVYSNQPQH
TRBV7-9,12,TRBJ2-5,ASSLPPGDLTQY
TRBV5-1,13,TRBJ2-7,ASSLGTSEFYEQY
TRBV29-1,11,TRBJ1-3,SVELQSGNTIY
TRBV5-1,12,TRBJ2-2,ASSPGVWSGELF
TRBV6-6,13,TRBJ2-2,ASSYPSVGTGELF
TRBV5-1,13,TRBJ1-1,ASSLRGGLNTEAF
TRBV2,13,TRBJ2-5,ASSEGGGPRETQY
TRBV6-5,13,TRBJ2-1,ASTQVPVAYNEQF
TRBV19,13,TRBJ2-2,ASSPGHTNTGELF
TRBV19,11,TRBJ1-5,ASSGRPNQPQH
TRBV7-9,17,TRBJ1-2,ASSLRTGGPMGAPYGYT
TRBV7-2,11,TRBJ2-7,ASSLFPAYEQY
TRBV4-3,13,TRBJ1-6,ASSQDGTANSPLH
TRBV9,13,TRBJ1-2,ASSVAPGGLFGYT
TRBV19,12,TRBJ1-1,ASSRGWGDTEAF
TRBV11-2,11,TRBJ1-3,ASNQGSGNTIY
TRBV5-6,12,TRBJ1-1,ASSSPPPGREAF
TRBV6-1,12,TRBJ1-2,ASSGSGRDYGYT
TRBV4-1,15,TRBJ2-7,ASSRALGTPTPYEQY
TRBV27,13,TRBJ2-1,ASRPRGGGYNEQF
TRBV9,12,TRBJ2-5,ASSSLQGMETQY
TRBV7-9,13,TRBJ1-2,ASSSRAGGNYGYT
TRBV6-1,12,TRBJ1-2,ASSEAYRNYGYT
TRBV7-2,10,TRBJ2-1,ASSWGLNEQF